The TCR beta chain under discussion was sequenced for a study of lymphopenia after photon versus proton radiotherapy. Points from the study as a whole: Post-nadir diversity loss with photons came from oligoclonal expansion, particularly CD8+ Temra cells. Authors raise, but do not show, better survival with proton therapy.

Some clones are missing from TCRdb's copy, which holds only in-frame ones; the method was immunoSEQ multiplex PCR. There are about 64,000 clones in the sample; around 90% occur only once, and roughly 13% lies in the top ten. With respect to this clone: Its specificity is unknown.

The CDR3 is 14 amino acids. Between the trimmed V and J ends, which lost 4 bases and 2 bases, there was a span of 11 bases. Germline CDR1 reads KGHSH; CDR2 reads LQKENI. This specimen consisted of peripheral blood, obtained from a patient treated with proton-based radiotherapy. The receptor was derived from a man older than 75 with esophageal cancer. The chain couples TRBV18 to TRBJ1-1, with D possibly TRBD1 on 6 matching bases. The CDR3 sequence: CASSLGQTNTEAFF. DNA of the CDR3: TGTGCCAGCTCACTCGGACAGACCAACACTGAAGCTTTCTTT.